A selection of T cell receptor beta chains follows, all from one sample in a study of response to subunit inactivated influenza vaccine. MiXCR, run by TCRdb on the RT-PCR reads, gives a single entry per CDR3 protein. The repertoire includes approximately 520,000 distinct CDR3 sequences, about 25% of them detected once, and 1.5% to 2% sits in the top ten. The sample consisted of CD4+ T cells sorted from PBMCs, taken 4 to 6 days after vaccination. The receptors shown here come from a man aged 50 to 60 who received an inactivated influenza vaccine. The CDR3 runs from the conserved cysteine through the conserved F or W. Each record gives: CDR3 protein, CDR3 DNA, D gene, V gene, J gene, clone size. A D gene is named only where the DNA matches it firmly. Part of the rows lack a size; the others show once, few, many or a class for expanded clones.

cdr3_aa: CSAREATYSNQPQHF
cdr3_nt: TGCAGTGCTAGAGAAGCCACTTATAGCAATCAGCCCCAGCATTTT
d_call: .
v_call: TRBV20-1
j_call: TRBJ1-5
clone_size: once

cdr3_aa: CSARKLAGGLSYNEQFF
cdr3_nt: TGCAGTGCTAGAAAACTAGCGGGGGGCCTCTCCTACAATGAGCAGTTCTTC
d_call: TRBD2
v_call: TRBV20-1
j_call: TRBJ2-1
clone_size: few

cdr3_aa: CASSSNRVRSPLHF
cdr3_nt: TGTGCCAGCAGCTCTAACAGGGTCCGATCACCCCTCCACTTT
d_call: .
v_call: TRBV7-2
j_call: TRBJ1-6
clone_size: few

cdr3_aa: CASSLVFGGGSTDTQYF
cdr3_nt: TGTGCCAGCAGCTTAGTTTTCGGCGGGGGGTCCACAGATACGCAGTATTTT
d_call: TRBD2
v_call: TRBV7-2
j_call: TRBJ2-3
clone_size: many

cdr3_aa: CASSFIDEQFF
cdr3_nt: TGCGCCAGCAGCTTTATCGATGAGCAGTTCTTC
d_call: .
v_call: TRBV5-1
j_call: TRBJ2-1
clone_size: many

cdr3_aa: CASSFARVNQPQHF
cdr3_nt: TGTGCCAGCAGTTTTGCCAGGGTAAACCAGCCCCAGCATTTT
d_call: .
v_call: TRBV12-3/TRBV12-4
j_call: TRBJ1-5
clone_size: .

cdr3_aa: CSARVGGVDLRSSYNEQFF
cdr3_nt: TGCAGTGCTAGAGTCGGGGGAGTGGACCTGAGAAGCTCCTACAATGAGCAGTTCTTC
d_call: .
v_call: TRBV20-1
j_call: TRBJ2-1
clone_size: few

cdr3_aa: CASSGVMQFF
cdr3_nt: TGTGCCAGCAGCGGGGTTATGCAGTTCTTC
d_call: .
v_call: TRBV4-2
j_call: TRBJ2-1
clone_size: .

cdr3_aa: CASSSYRGRVPPETQYF
cdr3_nt: TGTGCCAGCAGCTCGTACAGGGGGCGCGTACCCCCGGAGACCCAGTACTTC
d_call: TRBD1
v_call: TRBV7-8
j_call: TRBJ2-5
clone_size: .

cdr3_aa: CASSEGTVQETQYF
cdr3_nt: TGTGCCAGCAGCGAAGGGACAGTACAAGAGACCCAGTACTTC
d_call: TRBD1
v_call: TRBV5-5
j_call: TRBJ2-5
clone_size: many

cdr3_aa: CASTPIAGAIYEQYF
cdr3_nt: TGCGCCAGCACCCCTATAGCGGGGGCGATCTACGAGCAGTACTTC
d_call: TRBD2
v_call: TRBV5-1
j_call: TRBJ2-7
clone_size: .

cdr3_aa: CSAGGGTVSSYEQYF
cdr3_nt: TGCAGTGCCGGGGGGGGGACAGTGAGCTCCTACGAGCAGTACTTC
d_call: .
v_call: TRBV20-1
j_call: TRBJ2-7
clone_size: .

cdr3_aa: CASSPGLAQSTDTQYF
cdr3_nt: TGTGCCAGCAGCCCAGGACTAGCGCAAAGCACAGATACGCAGTATTTT
d_call: TRBD2
v_call: TRBV7-9
j_call: TRBJ2-3
clone_size: .

cdr3_aa: CSGERGNQETQYF
cdr3_nt: TGCAGCGGAGAGAGAGGAAACCAAGAGACCCAGTACTTC
d_call: .
v_call: TRBV29-1
j_call: TRBJ2-5
clone_size: few

cdr3_aa: CSASPSGRGETQYF
cdr3_nt: TGCAGTGCTAGTCCTAGCGGGAGAGGGGAGACCCAGTACTTC
d_call: TRBD2
v_call: TRBV20-1
j_call: TRBJ2-5
clone_size: few

cdr3_aa: CASSEQGSATGELFF
cdr3_nt: TGTGCCAGTAGTGAACAGGGTTCGGCCACCGGGGAGCTGTTTTTT
d_call: .
v_call: TRBV19
j_call: TRBJ2-2
clone_size: .

cdr3_aa: CASSFSGGASTDTQYF
cdr3_nt: TGCGCCAGCAGCTTTAGCGGGGGGGCCAGCACAGATACGCAGTATTTT
d_call: TRBD2
v_call: TRBV5-1
j_call: TRBJ2-3
clone_size: .

cdr3_aa: CASSPRTGLGTYEQYF
cdr3_nt: TGCGCCAGCAGCCCTAGGACAGGGTTAGGAACCTACGAGCAGTACTTC
d_call: TRBD1
v_call: TRBV4-1
j_call: TRBJ2-7
clone_size: .

cdr3_aa: CASSPVPRTGELFF
cdr3_nt: TGTGCCAGCAGCCCCGTACCCCGGACCGGGGAGCTTTTTTTT
d_call: .
v_call: TRBV3-1
j_call: TRBJ2-2
clone_size: .

cdr3_aa: CASSQDRLASGTNEKLFF
cdr3_nt: TGTGCCAGCAGCCAAGATCGGTTGGCCAGCGGCACTAATGAAAAACTGTTTTTT
d_call: .
v_call: TRBV4-2
j_call: TRBJ1-4
clone_size: few

cdr3_aa: CASSSEGGWTDTQYF
cdr3_nt: TGTGCCAGCAGCTCTGAGGGGGGTTGGACAGATACGCAGTATTTT
d_call: .
v_call: TRBV6-1
j_call: TRBJ2-3
clone_size: few

cdr3_aa: CASSLEVDRATEQYF
cdr3_nt: TGTGCCAGCAGTTTAGAAGTCGACAGGGCTACGGAGCAGTACTTC
d_call: TRBD1
v_call: TRBV12-3/TRBV12-4
j_call: TRBJ2-7
clone_size: few

cdr3_aa: CASSQDLAVQETQYF
cdr3_nt: TGCGCCAGCAGCCAAGATTTGGCGGTGCAAGAGACCCAGTACTTC
d_call: .
v_call: TRBV4-3
j_call: TRBJ2-5
clone_size: .

cdr3_aa: CASSLTLLDEQFF
cdr3_nt: TGTGCCAGCAGCTTAACGCTACTGGATGAGCAGTTCTTC
d_call: .
v_call: TRBV7-3
j_call: TRBJ2-1
clone_size: few